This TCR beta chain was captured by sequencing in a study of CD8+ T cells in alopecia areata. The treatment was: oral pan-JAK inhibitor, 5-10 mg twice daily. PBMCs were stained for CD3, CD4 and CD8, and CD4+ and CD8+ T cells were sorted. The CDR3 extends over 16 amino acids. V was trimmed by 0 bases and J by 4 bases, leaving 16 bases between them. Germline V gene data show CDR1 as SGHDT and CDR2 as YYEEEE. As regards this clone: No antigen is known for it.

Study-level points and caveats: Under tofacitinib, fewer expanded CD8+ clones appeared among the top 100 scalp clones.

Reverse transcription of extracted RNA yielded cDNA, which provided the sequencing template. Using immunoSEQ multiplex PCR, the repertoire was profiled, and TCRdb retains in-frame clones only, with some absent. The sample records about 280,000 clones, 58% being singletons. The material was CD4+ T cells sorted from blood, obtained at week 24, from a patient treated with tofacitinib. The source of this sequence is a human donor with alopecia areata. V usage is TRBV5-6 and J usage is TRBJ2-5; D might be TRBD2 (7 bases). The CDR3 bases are TGTGCCAGCAGCTTGGCCGGGGGGCCGAGAGGAGAGACCCAGTACTTC. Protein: CASSLAGGPRGETQYF.